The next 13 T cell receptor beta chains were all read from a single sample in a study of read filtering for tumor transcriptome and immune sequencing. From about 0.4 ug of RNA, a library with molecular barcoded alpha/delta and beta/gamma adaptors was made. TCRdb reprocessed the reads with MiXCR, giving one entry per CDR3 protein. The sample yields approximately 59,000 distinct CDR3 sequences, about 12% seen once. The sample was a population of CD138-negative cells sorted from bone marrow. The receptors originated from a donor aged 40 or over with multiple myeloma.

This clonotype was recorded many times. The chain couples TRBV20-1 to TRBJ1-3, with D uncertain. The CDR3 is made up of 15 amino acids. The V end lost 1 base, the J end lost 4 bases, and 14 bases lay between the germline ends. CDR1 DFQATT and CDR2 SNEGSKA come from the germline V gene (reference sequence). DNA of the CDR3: TGCAGTGCTAGAGTAGGAGTTGTGCAGGGAAACACCATATATTTT. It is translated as CSARVGVVQGNTIYF.

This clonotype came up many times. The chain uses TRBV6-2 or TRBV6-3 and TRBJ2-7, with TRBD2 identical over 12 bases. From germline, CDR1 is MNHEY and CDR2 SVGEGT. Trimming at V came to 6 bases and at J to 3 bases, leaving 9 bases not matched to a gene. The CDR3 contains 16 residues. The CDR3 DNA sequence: TGTGCCAGCAGGCCCCTGCGGACTAGCGGGGTCTACGAGCAGTACTTC. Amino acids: CASRPLRTSGVYEQYF.

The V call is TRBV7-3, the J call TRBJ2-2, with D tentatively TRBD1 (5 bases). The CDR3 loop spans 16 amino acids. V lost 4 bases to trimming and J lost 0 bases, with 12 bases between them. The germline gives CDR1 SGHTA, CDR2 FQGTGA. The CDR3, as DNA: TGTGCCAGCAGCTCAGGACAAAACGCGAACACCGGGGAGCTGTTTTTT. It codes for CASSSGQNANTGELFF.

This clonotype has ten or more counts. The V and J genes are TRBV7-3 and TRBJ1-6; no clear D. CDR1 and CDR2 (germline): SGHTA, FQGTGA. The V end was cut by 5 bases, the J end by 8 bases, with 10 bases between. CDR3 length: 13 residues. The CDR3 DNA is TGTGCCAGCAGCCCGACGGTCGATTCACCCCTCCACTTT. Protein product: CASSPTVDSPLHF.

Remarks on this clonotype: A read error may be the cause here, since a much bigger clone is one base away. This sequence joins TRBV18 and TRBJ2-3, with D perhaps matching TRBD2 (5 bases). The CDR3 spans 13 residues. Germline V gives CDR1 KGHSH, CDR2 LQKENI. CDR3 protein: CASSDSSKDTPYF. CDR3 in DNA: TGTGCCAGCTCGGACTCCTCCAAGGATACGCCGTATTTT.

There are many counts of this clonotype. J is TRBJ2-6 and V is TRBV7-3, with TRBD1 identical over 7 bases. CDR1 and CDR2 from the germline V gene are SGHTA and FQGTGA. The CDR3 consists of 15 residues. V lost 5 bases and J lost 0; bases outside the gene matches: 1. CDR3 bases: TGTGCCAGCAGCGGACAGGTCTCTGGGGCCAACGTCCTGACTTTC. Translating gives CASSGQVSGANVLTF.

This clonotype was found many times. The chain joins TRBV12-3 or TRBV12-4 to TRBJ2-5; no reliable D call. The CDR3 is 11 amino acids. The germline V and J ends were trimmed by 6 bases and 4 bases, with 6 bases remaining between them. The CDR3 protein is CASSLRETQYF. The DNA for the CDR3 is TGTGCCAGCAGCTTGCGAGAGACCCAGTACTTC.

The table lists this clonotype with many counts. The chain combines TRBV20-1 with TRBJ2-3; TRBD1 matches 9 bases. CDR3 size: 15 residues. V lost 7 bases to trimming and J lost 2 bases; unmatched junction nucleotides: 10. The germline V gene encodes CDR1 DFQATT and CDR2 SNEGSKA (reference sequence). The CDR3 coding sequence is TGCAGTGTAAGCCCGGGACAGGGCTTCACAGATACGCAGTATTTT. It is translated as CSVSPGQGFTDTQYF.

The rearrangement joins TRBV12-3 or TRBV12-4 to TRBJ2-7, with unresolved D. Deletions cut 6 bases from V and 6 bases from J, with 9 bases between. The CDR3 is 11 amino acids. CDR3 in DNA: TGTGCCAGCAGCCAGGCAGCCGAGCAGTACTTC. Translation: CASSQAAEQYF.

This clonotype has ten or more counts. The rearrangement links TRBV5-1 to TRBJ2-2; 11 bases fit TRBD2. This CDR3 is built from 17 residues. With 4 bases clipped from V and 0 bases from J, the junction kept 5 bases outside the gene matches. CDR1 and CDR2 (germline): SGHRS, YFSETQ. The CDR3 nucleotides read TGCGCCAGCAGCGGGCCTAGCGGGGGGTCGAACACCGGGGAGCTGTTTTTT. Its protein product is CASSGPSGGSNTGELFF.

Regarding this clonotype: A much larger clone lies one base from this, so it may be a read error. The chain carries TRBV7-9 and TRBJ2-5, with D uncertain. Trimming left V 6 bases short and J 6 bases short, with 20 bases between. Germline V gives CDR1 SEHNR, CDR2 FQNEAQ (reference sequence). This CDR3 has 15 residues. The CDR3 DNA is TGTGCCAGCAGTCCTCAATCGTTTGTGCAAAAGACCCAGTACTTC. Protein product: CASSPQSFVQKTQYF.

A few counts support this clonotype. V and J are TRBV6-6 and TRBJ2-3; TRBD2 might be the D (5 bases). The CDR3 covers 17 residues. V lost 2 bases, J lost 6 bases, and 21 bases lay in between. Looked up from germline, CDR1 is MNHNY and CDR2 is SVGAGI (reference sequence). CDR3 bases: TGTGCCAGCAGTTACGGAGGTCCCTCGGCTCCCCATGATACGCAGTATTTT. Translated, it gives CASSYGGPSAPHDTQYF.

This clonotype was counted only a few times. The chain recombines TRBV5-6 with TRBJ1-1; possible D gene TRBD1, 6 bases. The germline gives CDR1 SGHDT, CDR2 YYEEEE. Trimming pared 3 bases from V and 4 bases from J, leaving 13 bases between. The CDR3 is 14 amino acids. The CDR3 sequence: CASSYGGLGTEAFF. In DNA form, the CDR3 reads TGTGCCAGCAGCTACGGGGGGCTCGGCACTGAAGCTTTCTTT.